The clone carrying this TCR beta chain has a handful of counts. Its specificity is unknown. With 0 bases removed from V and 5 bases from J, the gap between germline ends came to 6 bases. The V gene's germline CDR1 is SGHRS and CDR2 YFSETQ. The CDR3 contains 12 residues. The TCR library protocol attached unique molecular identifiers to the individual cDNA molecules. TCRdb used MiXCR to reprocess the 5' RACE reads, holding one entry per CDR3 protein. The sample has about 63,000 distinct CDR3 sequences; approximately 13% are singletons. These data come from a study of early T cells in non-severe SARS-CoV-2 infection. As for the study in general: Sequenced material consisted of bulk RNA (from unsorted whole blood), and chains were unpaired.

Overall study results and limits: Reliance on VDJdb matching favored anti-spike CD8 responses; private and CD4 specificities were missed.

The clonotype was recovered from an adult who was a healthcare worker with PCR-confirmed SARS-CoV-2 infection or an uninfected control (not recorded which). The chain carries TRBV5-1 and TRBJ2-7; TRBD1 is a possible D gene (6 bases). Sequenced material: whole blood. The CDR3 protein is CASSLAGDEQYF. CDR3 bases: TGCGCCAGCAGCTTGGCAGGGGACGAGCAGTACTTC.